The 32 T cell receptor beta chains in this list originate from one sample, sequenced in a study of identical twins. Each CDR3 protein gets one entry after TCRdb re-called the 5' RACE reads with MiXCR. The sample contains about 690,000 distinct CDR3 sequences, about 20% of which appear only once. These data were also filed under a second study, of T cells expressing NK-cell markers.

The sample comprised PBMCs. All receptors come from a woman aged 18-30 years in good health.

This clonotype was counted a few times. This chain links TRBV7-2 with TRBJ2-3; D is undetermined. The CDR3 is 18 amino acids. Germline V CDR1 and CDR2: SGHTA, FQGNSA. Trimming left V 1 base short and J 0 bases short, with 17 bases between. The CDR3 loop is CASSLGPLRGYSTDTQYF. The CDR3 nucleotides are TGTGCCAGCAGCTTAGGGCCCCTCCGCGGCTATAGCACAGATACGCAGTATTTT. Full variable domain (missing parts from reference TRBV7-2 and TRBJ2-3): GAGVSQSPSNKVTEKGKDVELRCDPISGHTALYWYRQSLGQGLEFLIYFQGNSAPDKSGLPSDRFSAERTGGSVSTLTIQRTQQEDSAVYLCASSLGPLRGYSTDTQYFGPGTRLTVL.

This rearrangement joins TRBV10-3 to TRBJ2-5; 10 positions match TRBD1. The V gene's germline CDR1 is ENHRY and CDR2 SYGVKD. The CDR3 loop spans 16 amino acids. The ends lost 11 bases at V and 2 bases at J; junction bases unmatched: 14. This chain's CDR3 is CASNSGTGELQETQYF. CDR3 bases: TGTGCCTCGAATTCCGGGACAGGGGAGCTTCAAGAGACCCAGTACTTC.

This clonotype was found a few times. Germline is not matched at one junction end, which may reflect a read error. The V gene is TRBV5-1, the J gene TRBJ2-2; D is unresolved. This CDR3 contains 13 residues. CDR1 SGHRS and CDR2 YFSETQ come from the germline V gene. The CDR3 region is CASSSRDTGELFF. CDR3 nucleotide sequence: TGTGCCAGCAGTTCCCGTGACACCGGGGAGCTGTTTTTT.

This clonotype was found a few times. This chain joins TRBV4-3 and TRBJ2-7; D is uncertain. Germline lookup yields CDR1 LGHNA and CDR2 YSLEER. This CDR3 comprises 14 residues. V lost 0 bases to trimming and J lost 3 bases, with 9 bases between them. In DNA, the CDR3 is TGCGCCAGCAGCCAAGACACAGCGAACTACGAGCAGTACTTC. This gives the protein CASSQDTANYEQYF.

This clonotype was recorded many times. The chain links TRBV20-1 to TRBJ2-2; D is perhaps TRBD2 (5 bases). The germline V gene has CDR1 DFQATT and CDR2 SNEGSKA (reference sequence). V lost 3 bases and J lost 5, with 10 bases in between. The CDR3 sequence is 13 residues long. The CDR3 region is CSASIPGTGELFF. The CDR3, as DNA: TGCAGTGCTAGTATCCCGGGGACCGGGGAGCTGTTTTTT.

This clonotype was picked up many times. The chain joins TRBV12-3 or TRBV12-4 to TRBJ2-7; TRBD2 might be the D (6 bases). The CDR3 is 16 residues long. V was shortened by 4 bases and J by 0 bases, with 16 bases between the two germline ends. The chain's CDR3 is CASSWGETENSYEQYF. The CDR3 region has the DNA TGTGCCAGCAGTTGGGGGGAGACAGAAAACTCCTACGAGCAGTACTTC.

This clonotype was seen only a few times. V is TRBV10-3 and J is TRBJ1-1, with D perhaps matching TRBD1 (6 bases). Germline CDR1 ENHRY, CDR2 SYGVKD. Trimming took 6 bases from V and 4 from J, leaving 15 bases between them. This CDR3 region has 14 residues. This CDR3 reads CAIRPDTGSTEAFF. The CDR3 DNA reads TGTGCCATCAGGCCTGATACAGGGAGCACTGAAGCTTTCTTT.

The chain links TRBV10-3 to TRBJ2-1, with 9 bases identical to TRBD2. The ends lost 2 bases at V and 8 bases at J; junction bases unmatched: 4. CDR1 is ENHRY and CDR2 is SYGVKD in the germline V gene. This CDR3 is built from 14 residues. CDR3 in amino acids: CAISEGGGADEQFF. The CDR3 nucleotides are TGTGCCATCAGTGAGGGCGGGGGGGCCGATGAGCAGTTCTTC.

V usage is TRBV9 and J usage is TRBJ2-3; no firm D call. Deletions cut 0 bases from V and 2 bases from J, with 10 bases between. This CDR3 is 15 amino acids long. Looked up from germline, CDR1 is SGDLS and CDR2 is YYNGEE. CDR3 sequence: CASSVGTADTDTQYF. The CDR3 DNA follows: TGTGCCAGCAGCGTAGGAACTGCTGACACAGATACGCAGTATTTT. Full variable domain (remainder filled in from reference TRBV9 and TRBJ2-3): DSGVTQTPKHLITATGQRVTLRCSPRSGDLSVYWYQQSLDQGLQFLIQYYNGEERAKGNILERFSAQQFPDLHSELNLSSLELGDSALYFCASSVGTADTDTQYFGPGTRLTVL.

The genes are TRBV11-2 and TRBJ2-7; D gene unclear. Germline V gives CDR1 SGHAT, CDR2 FQNNGV. This CDR3 has 16 residues. V gave up 0 bases and J gave up 0 bases, with 12 bases separating them. The CDR3 loop is CASSLEIVTISYEQYF. For the CDR3, the DNA is TGTGCCAGCAGCTTAGAAATCGTCACCATCTCCTACGAGCAGTACTTC.

This clonotype was picked up a small number of times. V is TRBV5-1 and J is TRBJ1-1; perhaps TRBD1 as D (6 bases). The ends were cut back, 4 bases at V and 5 bases at J, with 9 bases in the middle. CDR1 and CDR2 (germline): SGHRS, YFSETQ. The CDR3 has 12 residues. The CDR3 DNA is TGCGCCAGCAGCCAAGGACAGACTGAAGCTTTCTTT. It specifies CASSQGQTEAFF. Filled out from reference TRBV5-1 and TRBJ1-1, the complete variable domain reads KAGVTQTPRYLIKTRGQQVTLSCSPISGHRSVSWYQQTPGQGLQFLFEYFSETQRNKGNFPGRFSGRQFSNSRSEMNVSTLELGDSALYLCASSQGQTEAFFGQGTRLTVV.

Concerning this clonotype itself: Germline is not matched at one junction end, which may reflect a read error. The rearrangement links TRBV3-1 to TRBJ2-7, with TRBD2 identical over 11 bases. The CDR3 length is 15 residues. Germline V lookup: CDR1 LGHDT, CDR2 YNNKEL (reference sequence). This CDR3 is CACSPSGRSSYEQYF. CDR3 sequence (DNA): TGTGCCTGCAGCCCTAGCGGGAGGAGCTCCTACGAGCAGTACTTC.

The count of this clonotype is one. V and J are TRBV4-2 and TRBJ2-5, with D tentatively TRBD1 or TRBD2 (5 bases each). V was cut by 1 base and J by 5 bases, with 17 bases left in between. The CDR3 runs to 16 residues. The germline CDR1 and CDR2 sequences are LGHNA and YNFKEQ. In nucleotides, the CDR3 is TGTGCCAGCAGCCAAGGAACCTCGGGGACGATGGAGACCCAGTACTTC. The encoded protein is CASSQGTSGTMETQYF.

The rearrangement uses TRBV27 and TRBJ2-7; 10 bases agree with TRBD2. The ends lost 11 bases at V and 2 bases at J; junction bases unmatched: 6. This CDR3 is built from 13 residues. Germline V CDR1 and CDR2: MNHEY, SMNVEV (reference sequence). The CDR3 sequence: CARTSGAPYEQYF. The CDR3 coding sequence is TGTGCCCGCACTAGCGGGGCCCCCTACGAGCAGTACTTC.

The table lists this clonotype with many counts. The chain is built from TRBV20-1 and TRBJ2-7, with TRBD2 matching over 9 bases. The CDR3 consists of 15 residues. V shed 4 bases, J shed 2 bases, and the junction held 9 bases outside the gene matches. CDR1 and CDR2 (germline): DFQATT, SNEGSKA (reference sequence). The CDR3 bases are TGCAGTGCTATTAGCGGGGGCTACCCAACCTACGAGCAGTACTTC. Residues: CSAISGGYPTYEQYF.

This clonotype came up many times. The rearrangement uses TRBV20-1 and TRBJ2-3; D remains unclear. Germline V gene sequence: CDR1 DFQATT, CDR2 SNEGSKA (reference sequence). V lost 6 bases and J lost 6, with 16 bases in between. CDR3 size: 13 residues. The CDR3 nucleotides are TGCAGTGCGCCGCTAGGAGTCGACGATACGCAGTATTTT. It is translated as CSAPLGVDDTQYF.

This clonotype was seen a few times. The chain recombines TRBV18 with TRBJ2-1; maybe TRBD1 (6 bases). V was shortened by 1 base and J by 0 bases, with 10 bases between the two germline ends. The CDR3 is made up of 16 amino acids. Germline CDR1 KGHSH, CDR2 LQKENI. As DNA, the CDR3 is TGTGCCAGCTCACCACAGGGACAAAGCTCCTACAATGAGCAGTTCTTC. Its protein product is CASSPQGQSSYNEQFF.

The chain uses TRBV20-1 and TRBJ2-5; 7 bases map to TRBD2. The CDR3 totals 16 residues. Germline loops: CDR1 DFQATT, CDR2 SNEGSKA (reference sequence). V trimming: 1 base; J trimming: 3 bases; junction bases outside the gene matches: 11. Here the CDR3 DNA reads TGCAGTGCTAGAGGCGGGGGTCGACAGACGAAAGAGACCCAGTACTTC. Translation gives CSARGGGRQTKETQYF.

The V and J genes are TRBV28 and TRBJ1-2, with D maybe TRBD1 (6 bases). V was cut by 9 bases and J by 4 bases, with 12 bases left in between. Germline CDR1 reads MDHEN; CDR2 reads SYDVKM. The length of the CDR3 is 12 residues. CDR3 DNA: TGTGCCAGTTACACAGGGTCCTATGGCTACACCTTC. Residues: CASYTGSYGYTF.

This clonotype has more than one count but fewer than ten. CDR3 nucleotide sequence: TGTGCCATCAGCTACTCCTACGAGCAGTACTTC. This gives the protein CAISYSYEQYF. The chain joins TRBV10-3 to TRBJ2-7; D gene ambiguous. V was clipped by 6 bases and J by 0 bases, with 3 bases between them. The CDR3 loop spans 11 amino acids. Germline lookup yields CDR1 ENHRY and CDR2 SYGVKD.

This clonotype showed up just a few times. The CDR3: CSAIRLAGGQETQYF. The CDR3 nucleotides read TGCAGTGCTATACGACTAGCGGGAGGGCAAGAGACCCAGTACTTC. The chain joins TRBV20-1 to TRBJ2-5, with 14 positions matching TRBD2. After removal of 4 bases from V and 2 bases from J, the junction contained 3 bases not matched to a gene. CDR1 and CDR2 from the germline V gene are DFQATT and SNEGSKA (reference sequence). CDR3 length equals 15 residues.

The chain combines TRBV5-1 with TRBJ2-1; D assignment may be TRBD1 or TRBD2 (6 bases each). Trimming took off 1 base at V and 0 bases at J, with 14 bases between the two ends. The germline V gene encodes CDR1 SGHRS and CDR2 YFSETQ. There are 17 residues in the CDR3. DNA of the CDR3: TGCGCCAGCAGCTTGTTAGGGGGGACCAGCTCCTACAATGAGCAGTTCTTC. Encoded protein: CASSLLGGTSSYNEQFF.

This clonotype appeared once. This chain links TRBV20-1 with TRBJ2-1, with 7 bases lining up with TRBD2. Germline values: CDR1 DFQATT, CDR2 SNEGSKA (reference sequence). The junction had 14 bases not matched to a gene; V was cut back by 6 bases and J by 6 bases. The CDR3 is 15 residues long. This CDR3 is CSAARLATETNEQFF. In nucleotides, the CDR3 is TGCAGTGCCGCGAGACTAGCTACAGAGACCAATGAGCAGTTCTTC.

This chain uses TRBV5-5 with TRBJ1-1; D perhaps matches TRBD1 (5 bases). This CDR3 is built from 14 residues. V was shortened by 1 base and J by 11 bases, with 18 bases between the two germline ends. Germline V gene data show CDR1 as SGHKS and CDR2 as YYEKEE (reference sequence). The CDR3 DNA is TGTGCCAGCAGCTTGATACAGGACCAAATTGGGGCTTTCTTT. Translating gives CASSLIQDQIGAFF. The full variable domain, its missing parts supplied by reference TRBV5-5 and TRBJ1-1, is DAGVTQSPTHLIKTRGQQVTLRCSPISGHKSVSWYQQVLGQGPQFIFQYYEKEERGRGNFPDRFSARQFPNYSSELNVNALLLGDSALYLCASSLIQDQIGAFFGQGTRLTVV.

The rearrangement uses TRBV6-2 or TRBV6-3 and TRBJ2-7, with 13 nucleotides matching TRBD2. CDR1 and CDR2 from the germline V gene are MNHEY and SVGEGT. Unmatched junction bases numbered 1, after V lost 0 bases and J lost 5 bases. The CDR3 runs 15 residues. CDR3 nucleotides: TGTGCCAGCAGTTACTCGACTAGCGGGGGGAACGAGCAGTACTTC. It specifies CASSYSTSGGNEQYF.

The chain couples TRBV4-1 to TRBJ2-1, with TRBD2 matching over 7 bases. CDR1 and CDR2 (germline): MGHRA, YSYEKL. This CDR3 spans 15 amino acids. J was trimmed by 5 bases and V by 6 bases; bases with no gene match: 10. The DNA of the CDR3 is TGCGCCAGCAGAAACCAGCGGGGCCGTCACAATGAGCAGTTCTTC. Its translation is CASRNQRGRHNEQFF.

This chain links TRBV6-5 with TRBJ2-7; D unclear. The germline V gene encodes CDR1 MNHEY and CDR2 SVGAGI. The V gene lost 0 bases and the J gene lost 2 bases, with 14 bases spanning the gap. The CDR3 totals 16 residues. The CDR3 spells CASSYSGRVGTYEQYF. The CDR3 DNA is TGTGCCAGCAGTTACTCGGGTAGGGTGGGGACCTACGAGCAGTACTTC.

The chain is built from TRBV29-1 and TRBJ2-7, with D perhaps TRBD1 (5 bases). V lost 4 bases and J lost 5, with 24 bases in between. This CDR3 region has 16 residues. Germline CDR1 reads SQVTM; CDR2 reads ANQGSEA. CDR3 region: CSVGPIGQGSDDEQYF. The CDR3 coding sequence is TGCAGCGTTGGGCCGATTGGTCAGGGTTCGGACGACGAGCAGTACTTC.

This clonotype was seen a few times. This chain uses TRBV7-2 with TRBJ2-1; D gene ambiguous. The CDR3 has 11 residues. Germline CDR1 reads SGHTA; CDR2 reads FQGNSA. The ends were cut back, 4 bases at V and 9 bases at J, with 7 bases in the middle. CDR3 DNA: TGTGCCAGCAGCTCCCGTAGTGAGCAGTTCTTC. Encoded protein: CASSSRSEQFF.

This clonotype has more than one count but fewer than ten. The rearrangement joins TRBV20-1 to TRBJ2-7, with 8 bases matching TRBD2. V lost 4 bases and J lost 11; bases outside the gene matches: 19. Germline loops: CDR1 DFQATT, CDR2 SNEGSKA (reference sequence). The CDR3 totals 15 residues. This CDR3 reads CSATKPSKLAEVEYF. In DNA, the CDR3 is TGCAGTGCTACAAAACCCTCCAAACTAGCGGAGGTCGAGTACTTC.

The genes are TRBV2 and TRBJ2-5; D remains ambiguous. The V gene lost 4 bases and the J gene lost 5 bases, with 5 bases spanning the gap. The CDR3 sequence is 11 residues long. Germline V gene data show CDR1 as SNHLY and CDR2 as FYNNEI. The CDR3 DNA reads TGTGCCAGCAGTGCCCCCGAGACCCAGTACTTC. Translated: CASSAPETQYF.

The V gene is TRBV10-3, the J gene TRBJ1-6, with 7 bases matching TRBD1. The germline CDR1 and CDR2 sequences are ENHRY and SYGVKD. The J segment lost 7 bases and the V segment lost 2 bases, leaving 8 bases of the junction unmatched. This CDR3 is 16 amino acids long. The CDR3 coding sequence is TGTGCCATCAGTGAGAGGCAGGGGGTGACCAATTCACCCCTCCACTTT. Translated: CAISERQGVTNSPLHF.